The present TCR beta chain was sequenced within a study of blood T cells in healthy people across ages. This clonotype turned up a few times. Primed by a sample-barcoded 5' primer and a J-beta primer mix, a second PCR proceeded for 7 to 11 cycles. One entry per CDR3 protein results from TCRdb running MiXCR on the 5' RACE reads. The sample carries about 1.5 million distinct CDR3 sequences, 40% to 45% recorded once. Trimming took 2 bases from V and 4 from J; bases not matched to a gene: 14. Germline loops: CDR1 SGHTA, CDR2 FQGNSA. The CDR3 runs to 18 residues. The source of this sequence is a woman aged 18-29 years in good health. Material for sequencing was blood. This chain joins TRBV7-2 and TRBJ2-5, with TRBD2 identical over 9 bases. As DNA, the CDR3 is TGTGCCAGCAGCTTATTCCCCTTGGTAGCGGGGGACCGAGAGACCCAGTACTTC. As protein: CASSLFPLVAGDRETQYF.